This entry describes one T cell receptor (beta chain). As yet, its antigen is unknown. This sample is drawn from a study of T cell responses to AZD1222 COVID-19 vaccine. CDR1 is MNHEY, CDR2 SVGEGT, per germline. V lost 6 bases to trimming and J lost 3 bases; unmatched junction nucleotides: 3. The CDR3 sequence is 14 residues long. Assay: immunoSEQ multiplex PCR; the TCRdb copy retains only in-frame clones and omits some. The sample lists around 150,000 clones, approximately 90% occurring once. General observations from the study: Only six people who got AZD1222 tested seropositive at baseline. Unmutated variant regions are reportedly targeted by nearly half of spike-specific TCRs. Spike-wide coverage was observed for vaccine-associated CD4 TCRs, with dominant responses at 160-218 and 743-854.

Second-dose schedules of about 4 or about 12 weeks were combined. The chain combines TRBV6-2 or TRBV6-3 with TRBJ2-5; 11 nucleotides align to TRBD2. The sequence derives from an adult who received the AZD1222 COVID-19 vaccine. This material consisted of peripheral blood, taken 28 days after the second AZD1222 dose. DNA for the CDR3: TGTGCCAGCAGCGCGACTAGCGGGAAAGAGACCCAGTACTTC. Encoded protein: CASSATSGKETQYF.